Below are 32 T cell receptor beta chains sequenced from a single sample in a study of OX40 agonist ivuxolimab in advanced cancers. TCRdb keeps only in-frame clones here, not all; method: immunoSEQ multiplex PCR. This table holds some 49,000 clones, about 75% found once. Sequences were derived from CD4+ or CD8+ T cells sorted from blood, sampled in a trial of the OX40 agonist ivuxolimab. These receptors were collected from an adult with an advanced solid tumor such as melanoma, head and neck, liver or kidney cancer.

J is TRBJ1-4 and V is TRBV5-5, with D tentatively TRBD1 (5 bases). Germline CDR1 SGHKS, CDR2 YYEKEE (reference sequence). The CDR3 covers 16 residues. Trimming cost V 0 bases and J 7 bases, with 16 bases left between them. The chain's CDR3 is CASSLARRGGGEKLFF. CDR3 bases: TGTGCCAGCAGCTTGGCCAGGAGGGGCGGGGGTGAAAAACTGTTTTTT.

This sequence joins TRBV18 and TRBJ2-5, with TRBD1 matching over 8 bases. The assigned J gene may be wrong: the sequence end matches TRBJ2-7 better. This CDR3 region has 14 residues. The V gene's germline CDR1 is KGHSH and CDR2 LQKENI. CDR3 loop: CASSLKDRAHEQYF. The CDR3 bases are TGTGCCAGCTCGCTGAAGGACAGGGCCCACGAGCAGTACTTC.

This clone was seen a single time. The chain combines TRBV7-2 with TRBJ1-1; TRBD1 matches 8 bases. The CDR3 loop spans 14 amino acids. Per germline, CDR1 SGHTA and CDR2 FQGNSA. Germline trimming cut 5 bases from V and 1 base from J; bases unmatched to any gene: 3. The CDR3 DNA is TGTGCCAGCAGCGGACAGGGACCGAACACTGAAGCTTTCTTT. Its translation is CASSGQGPNTEAFF.

The sample holds a few counts of this clone. J is TRBJ2-7 and V is TRBV5-1; D uncertain. Deletions cut 4 bases from V and 5 bases from J, with 19 bases between. This CDR3 region has 15 residues. Germline V gene lookup returns CDR1 SGHRS and CDR2 YFSETQ. This chain's CDR3 is CASSPLRGEGHEQYF. The CDR3 DNA sequence: TGCGCCAGCAGCCCCTTGCGTGGGGAAGGGCACGAGCAGTACTTC.

The V call is TRBV5-1, the J call TRBJ1-2, with a possible D match to TRBD1 (6 bases). The V end lost 4 bases, the J end lost 7 bases, and 14 bases lay between the germline ends. CDR1 and CDR2 from the germline V gene are SGHRS and YFSETQ. The CDR3 has 13 amino acids. The CDR3 nucleotides read TGCGCCAGCAGCCCGCGGGACATCTCTGGCTACACCTTC. Its protein product is CASSPRDISGYTF.

The chain is built from TRBV5-1 and TRBJ2-7; 7 nucleotides align to TRBD1. With V trimmed by 0 bases and J by 9 bases, 9 bases remained unmatched. CDR3 length: 14 residues. Germline lookup yields CDR1 SGHRS and CDR2 YFSETQ. DNA for the CDR3: TGCGCCAGCAGCTTGGCAATAACAGGGGTCGGGCAGTACTTC. Its protein is CASSLAITGVGQYF. Full variable domain (remainder filled in from reference TRBV5-1 and TRBJ2-7): KAGVTQTPRYLIKTRGQQVTLSCSPISGHRSVSWYQQTPGQGLQFLFEYFSETQRNKGNFPGRFSGRQFSNSRSEMNVSTLELGDSALYLCASSLAITGVGQYFGPGTRLTVT.

In this sample, this clone turned up once. The chain uses TRBV9 and TRBJ1-3; D uncertain. Germline V gene lookup returns CDR1 SGDLS and CDR2 YYNGEE. V lost 0 bases and J lost 2, with 3 bases in between. The CDR3 sequence is 13 residues long. CDR3 sequence (DNA): TGTGCCAGCAGCGTAGACCCTGGAAACACCATATATTTT. It translates to CASSVDPGNTIYF.

The chain recombines TRBV7-6 with TRBJ1-1, with 8 bases lining up with TRBD1. CDR3 length: 13 residues. The V gene's germline CDR1 is SGHVS and CDR2 FNYEAQ. Germline trimming cut 4 bases from V and 4 bases from J; bases unmatched to any gene: 2. CDR3 sequence: CASSSGQGTEAFF. CDR3 sequence (DNA): TGTGCCAGCAGCTCAGGACAGGGCACTGAAGCTTTCTTT.

The chain couples TRBV5-1 to TRBJ2-2; 8 nucleotides align to TRBD1. This CDR3 spans 16 amino acids. CDR1 and CDR2 from the germline V gene are SGHRS and YFSETQ. The ends lost 1 base at V and 3 bases at J; junction bases unmatched: 5. The CDR3 bases are TGCGCCAGCAGCTTGAAGCCAGGGGGCGACACCGGGGAGCTGTTTTTT. Its protein is CASSLKPGGDTGELFF.

The V and J genes are TRBV10-3 and TRBJ2-3, with TRBD1 as a possible D gene (7 bases). Germline V gives CDR1 ENHRY, CDR2 SYGVKD. This CDR3 spans 16 amino acids. The V and J ends lost 4 bases and 1 base respectively, with 15 bases between them. The CDR3 DNA reads TGTGCCATCAGTGCTAGCAGGGGGGCTGGCACAGATACGCAGTATTTT. Its translation is CAISASRGAGTDTQYF.

V gene TRBV2 combines with J gene TRBJ2-1; possibly TRBD2 for D (5 bases). This CDR3 has 14 amino acids. CDR1 SNHLY and CDR2 FYNNEI come from the germline V gene. Trimming shortened V by 2 bases and J by 12 bases, and 17 bases separated the two germline ends. CDR3 loop: CASSETLLASRQFF. The CDR3 nucleotides are TGTGCCAGCAGTGAAACCCTTCTAGCCTCAAGGCAGTTCTTC.

J is TRBJ1-5 and V is TRBV5-6; 7 bases line up with TRBD1. CDR1 and CDR2 (germline): SGHDT, YYEEEE. The CDR3 contains 16 residues. Trimming took 4 bases from V and 2 from J; bases not matched to a gene: 9. Written as DNA, the CDR3 is TGTGCCAGCAGCATAGGGACAGCCTGGGGCAATCAGCCCCAGCATTTT. It translates to CASSIGTAWGNQPQHF. Looking up the rest from reference TRBV5-6 and TRBJ1-5 gives the full variable domain: DAGVTQSPTHLIKTRGQQVTLRCSPKSGHDTVSWYQQALGQGPQFIFQYYEEEERQRGNFPDRFSGHQFPNYSSELNVNALLLGDSALYLCASSIGTAWGNQPQHFGDGTRLSIL.

The CDR3 region is CASMRDGVGETQYF. The CDR3 coding sequence is TGTGCCAGCATGAGGGACGGGGTTGGAGAGACCCAGTACTTC. The chain uses TRBV6-5 and TRBJ2-5, with D perhaps assigned TRBD1 or TRBD2 (5 bases each). The length of the CDR3 is 14 residues. Germline CDR1 and CDR2: MNHEY and SVGAGI. V was clipped by 7 bases and J by 4 bases, with 16 bases between them.

The chain joins TRBV15 to TRBJ2-7; no clear D gene. This CDR3 region has 13 residues. CDR1 and CDR2 from the germline V gene are LNHNV and YYDKDF (reference sequence). Trimming pared 3 bases from V and 1 base from J, leaving 7 bases between. DNA of the CDR3: TGTGCCACCAGCAGTATCGTTTCCTACGAGCAGTACTTC. It codes for CATSSIVSYEQYF.

This sequence joins TRBV5-6 and TRBJ2-6; D is unclear. This CDR3 has 16 residues. Deletions cut 2 bases from V and 1 base from J, with 10 bases between. Germline V lookup: CDR1 SGHDT, CDR2 YYEEEE. In DNA, the CDR3 is TGTGCCAGCAGCTTATCCTTGGGATCTGGGGCCAACGTCCTGACTTTC. Translating it yields CASSLSLGSGANVLTF.

The chain uses TRBV11-2 and TRBJ2-2; D ambiguous. Germline assignment: CDR1 SGHAT and CDR2 FQNNGV. V was shortened by 2 bases and J by 2 bases, with 3 bases between the two germline ends. The CDR3 contains 13 residues. The CDR3, as DNA: TGTGCCAGCAGCTTATTCAACACCGGGGAGCTGTTTTTT. It yields the protein CASSLFNTGELFF.

This chain joins TRBV4-3 and TRBJ1-3, with 7 bases identical to TRBD1. J lost 1 base, V lost 3 bases, and 9 bases had no gene match. CDR1 and CDR2 (germline): LGHNA, YSLEER. The CDR3 totals 17 residues. The CDR3 reads CASSQAGTAGSGNTIYF. The CDR3 bases are TGCGCCAGCAGCCAGGCGGGGACAGCCGGGTCTGGAAACACCATATATTTT.

The chain recombines TRBV25-1 with TRBJ1-1; 10 bases agree with TRBD1. Germline CDR1 is MGHDK and CDR2 is SYGVNS. The J segment lost 8 bases and the V segment lost 6 bases, leaving 6 bases of the junction unmatched. CDR3 length: 13 amino acids. CDR3 in amino acids: CASRGVGQGEAFF. The DNA for the CDR3 is TGTGCCAGCAGGGGGGTGGGACAGGGGGAAGCTTTCTTT.

About this clone: The junction differs from germline at one of its ends, possibly a read error. The CDR3 bases are TGTGCCACCAGTCGCGTAATCGGACAGGGTTCAACTGGGGCCAACGTCCTGACTTTC. Its protein product is CATSRVIGQGSTGANVLTF. The chain is built from TRBV10-3 and TRBJ2-6; 8 nucleotides align to TRBD1. CDR1 is ENHRY and CDR2 is SYGVKD in the germline V gene. The CDR3 runs to 19 residues.

The chain couples TRBV5-6 to TRBJ2-7, with D uncertain. The germline gives CDR1 SGHDT, CDR2 YYEEEE. V was pared by 1 base and J by 0 bases, with 11 bases between. CDR3 length: 15 amino acids. Here the CDR3 DNA reads TGTGCCAGCAGCTTGTATTCGGGTCACTCCTACGAGCAGTACTTC. Its protein is CASSLYSGHSYEQYF.

The rearrangement links TRBV10-1 to TRBJ2-2; 8 nucleotides match TRBD1. The germline V gene has CDR1 WNHNN and CDR2 SYGVQD (reference sequence). The CDR3 extends over 15 amino acids. V trimming: 6 bases; J trimming: 4 bases; junction bases outside the gene matches: 7. This chain's CDR3 is CASSLTGASTGELFF. The CDR3 nucleotides are TGCGCCAGCAGCTTGACAGGGGCGAGCACCGGGGAGCTGTTTTTT.

The V and J genes are TRBV18 and TRBJ1-1, with 9 bases that match TRBD1. Germline V CDR1 and CDR2: KGHSH, LQKENI. This CDR3 is 14 amino acids long. With V trimmed by 3 bases and J by 3 bases, 2 bases remained unmatched. The CDR3 spells CASSPGTGYTEAFF. CDR3 nucleotides: TGTGCCAGCTCACCGGGGACAGGGTACACTGAAGCTTTCTTT.

The CDR3 region is CASSRGLAGVSPNYEQYF. The CDR3 DNA reads TGTGCCAGCAGCAGGGGACTAGCGGGAGTGTCTCCTAATTACGAGCAGTACTTC. This chain joins TRBV5-4 and TRBJ2-5; 14 positions agree with TRBD2. The J call may be wrong; the DNA end is better matched by TRBJ2-7. This CDR3 has 18 residues. In germline, CDR1 is SGHNT, CDR2 YYREEE (reference sequence).

The chain has TRBV6-1 and TRBJ2-5, with a weak D call TRBD1 (5 bases). The DNA end lines up better with TRBJ2-7; the J call may be wrong. CDR1 and CDR2 (germline): MNHNS, SASEGT. This CDR3 spans 14 amino acids. The DNA for the CDR3 is TGTGCCAGCAGTGAACTCACAGGCTTCTACGAGCAGTACTTC. This translates into CASSELTGFYEQYF.

The V gene is TRBV18, the J gene TRBJ1-1; TRBD1 might be the D (5 bases). The V gene lost 3 bases and the J gene lost 5 bases, with 19 bases spanning the gap. The germline V gene encodes CDR1 KGHSH and CDR2 LQKENI. This CDR3 comprises 16 residues. Written as DNA, the CDR3 is TGTGCCAGCTCACCGCTTCATCCGGGGCCGGTTACTGAAGCTTTCTTT. As protein: CASSPLHPGPVTEAFF.

V is TRBV19 and J is TRBJ2-2; possibly TRBD1 for D (6 bases). The CDR3 consists of 14 residues. Trimming cost V 3 bases and J 7 bases, with 12 bases left between them. CDR1 and CDR2 from the germline V gene are LNHDA and SQIVND (reference sequence). CDR3 amino acids: CASSMLRGIGELFF. In DNA form, the CDR3 reads TGTGCCAGTAGTATGTTAAGGGGGATCGGGGAGCTGTTTTTT.

The chain employs TRBV14 and TRBJ1-2; D remains unclear. The length of the CDR3 is 13 residues. Germline CDR1 and CDR2: SGHDN and FVKESK. The V end was cut by 4 bases, the J end by 8 bases, with 14 bases between. The CDR3 region is CASSPLVLGGYTF. The CDR3 nucleotides are TGTGCCAGCAGCCCCTTGGTGTTAGGGGGCTACACCTTC.

The chain carries TRBV6-5 and TRBJ1-6, with D tentatively TRBD1 (5 bases). The V gene lost 2 bases and the J gene lost 12 bases, with 14 bases spanning the gap. The CDR3 consists of 14 residues. Germline CDR1 MNHEY, CDR2 SVGAGI. The DNA for the CDR3 is TGTGCCAGCAGTTACGGTTCGGGGACTTTACCCCTCCACTTT. Amino acids: CASSYGSGTLPLHF.

This clone was observed a few times. J is TRBJ2-1 and V is TRBV4-3; TRBD2 is a possible D gene (6 bases). CDR3 length: 15 amino acids. V was clipped by 1 base and J by 2 bases, with 9 bases between them. Germline-derived CDR1 and CDR2 are LGHNA and YSLEER. The CDR3 protein is CASSQGSGAYNEQFF. CDR3 in DNA: TGCGCCAGCAGCCAAGGTAGCGGAGCCTACAATGAGCAGTTCTTC.

The V call is TRBV4-1, the J call TRBJ2-3; D is undetermined. CDR3 length equals 14 residues. The germline CDR1 and CDR2 sequences are MGHRA and YSYEKL. With 3 bases removed from V and 0 bases from J, the gap between germline ends came to 7 bases. CDR3 in amino acids: CASSHGKSTDTQYF. The CDR3 DNA is TGCGCCAGCAGCCACGGAAAAAGCACAGATACGCAGTATTTT.

This chain connects TRBV19 to TRBJ2-6; 9 bases are shared with TRBD1. The germline gives CDR1 LNHDA, CDR2 SQIVND (reference sequence). V was clipped by 6 bases and J by 2 bases; unmatched bases: 8. The CDR3 spans 17 residues. For the CDR3, the DNA is TGTGCCAGTAGATTCGGGGACAGGGCGCCTGGGGCCAACGTCCTGACTTTC. This codes for CASRFGDRAPGANVLTF.

The chain uses TRBV30 and TRBJ1-5, with 9 bases identical to TRBD1. V was pared by 0 bases and J by 4 bases, with 4 bases of the junction left unmatched. Germline values: CDR1 GTSNPN, CDR2 SVGIG (reference sequence). The CDR3 extends over 15 amino acids. This chain's CDR3 is CAWSVGTGRNQPQHF. CDR3 nucleotide sequence: TGTGCCTGGAGTGTAGGGACAGGGAGAAATCAGCCCCAGCATTTT.